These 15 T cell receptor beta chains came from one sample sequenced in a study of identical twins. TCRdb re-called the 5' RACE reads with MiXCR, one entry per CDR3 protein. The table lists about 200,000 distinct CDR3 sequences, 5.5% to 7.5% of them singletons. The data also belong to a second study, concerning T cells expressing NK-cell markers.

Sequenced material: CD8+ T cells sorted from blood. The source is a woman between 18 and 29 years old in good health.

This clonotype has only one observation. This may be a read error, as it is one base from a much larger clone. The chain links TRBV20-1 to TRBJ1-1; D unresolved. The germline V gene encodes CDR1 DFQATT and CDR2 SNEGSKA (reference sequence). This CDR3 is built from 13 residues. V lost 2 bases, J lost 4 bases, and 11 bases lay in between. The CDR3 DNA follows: TGCAGTGCTAGAAAACACTATGGCACTGAAGCTTTCTTT. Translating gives CSARKHYGTEAFF.

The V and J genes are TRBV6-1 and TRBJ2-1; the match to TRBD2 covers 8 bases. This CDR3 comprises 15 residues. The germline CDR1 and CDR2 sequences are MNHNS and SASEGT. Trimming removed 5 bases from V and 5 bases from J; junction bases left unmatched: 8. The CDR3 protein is CASSPSAGGHNEQFF. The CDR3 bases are TGTGCCAGCAGTCCCTCTGCGGGAGGCCACAATGAGCAGTTCTTC.

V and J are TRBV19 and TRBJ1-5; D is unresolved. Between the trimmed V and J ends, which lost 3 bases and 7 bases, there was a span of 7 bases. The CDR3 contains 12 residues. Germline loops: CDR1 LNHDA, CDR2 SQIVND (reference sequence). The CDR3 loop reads CASSMFGQPQHF. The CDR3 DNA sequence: TGTGCCAGTAGTATGTTTGGCCAGCCCCAGCATTTT.

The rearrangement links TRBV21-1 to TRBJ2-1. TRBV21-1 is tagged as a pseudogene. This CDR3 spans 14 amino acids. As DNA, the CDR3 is TGTGCCAGCAGCAAAGTATACTTTAACAATGAGCAGTTCTTC. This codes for CASSKVYFNNEQFF.

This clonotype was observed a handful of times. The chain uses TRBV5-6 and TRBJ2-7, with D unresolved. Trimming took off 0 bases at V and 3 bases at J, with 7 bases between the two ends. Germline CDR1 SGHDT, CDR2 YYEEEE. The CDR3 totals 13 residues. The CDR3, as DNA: TGTGCCAGCAGCTTGGGGAGACACTACGAGCAGTACTTC. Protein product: CASSLGRHYEQYF.

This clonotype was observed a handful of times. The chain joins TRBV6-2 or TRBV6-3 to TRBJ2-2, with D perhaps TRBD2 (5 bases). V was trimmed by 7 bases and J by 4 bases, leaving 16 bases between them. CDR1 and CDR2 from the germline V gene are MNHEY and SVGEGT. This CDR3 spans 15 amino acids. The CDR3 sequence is CASIHPQRPTGELFF. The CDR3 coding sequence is TGTGCCAGCATCCACCCACAGCGGCCCACCGGGGAGCTGTTTTTT.

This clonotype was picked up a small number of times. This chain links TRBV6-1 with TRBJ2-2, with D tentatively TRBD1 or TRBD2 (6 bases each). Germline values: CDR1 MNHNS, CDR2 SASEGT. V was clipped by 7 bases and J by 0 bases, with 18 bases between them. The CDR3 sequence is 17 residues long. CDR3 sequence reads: CASNLLKGGANTGELFF. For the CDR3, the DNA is TGTGCCAGCAACCTCCTCAAGGGGGGCGCGAACACCGGGGAGCTGTTTTTT.

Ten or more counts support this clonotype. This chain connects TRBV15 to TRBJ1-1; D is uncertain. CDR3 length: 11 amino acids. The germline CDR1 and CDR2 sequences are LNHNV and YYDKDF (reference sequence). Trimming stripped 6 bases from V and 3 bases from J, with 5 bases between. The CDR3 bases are TGTGCCACCAGGCATGACACTGAAGCTTTCTTT. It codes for CATRHDTEAFF.

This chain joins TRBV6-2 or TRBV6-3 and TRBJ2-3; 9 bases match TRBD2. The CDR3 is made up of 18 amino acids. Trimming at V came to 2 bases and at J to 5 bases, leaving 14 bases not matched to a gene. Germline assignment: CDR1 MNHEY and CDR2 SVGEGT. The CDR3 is CASSYVSSGDRRVDTQYF. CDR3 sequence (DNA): TGTGCCAGCAGTTACGTTTCTAGCGGGGACCGCCGGGTAGATACGCAGTATTTT.

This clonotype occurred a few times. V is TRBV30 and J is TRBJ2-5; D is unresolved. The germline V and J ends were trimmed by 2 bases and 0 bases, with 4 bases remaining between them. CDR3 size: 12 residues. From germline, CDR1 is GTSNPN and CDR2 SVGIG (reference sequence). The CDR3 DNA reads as TGTGCCTGGAGTCAGAACCAAGAGACCCAGTACTTC. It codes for CAWSQNQETQYF.

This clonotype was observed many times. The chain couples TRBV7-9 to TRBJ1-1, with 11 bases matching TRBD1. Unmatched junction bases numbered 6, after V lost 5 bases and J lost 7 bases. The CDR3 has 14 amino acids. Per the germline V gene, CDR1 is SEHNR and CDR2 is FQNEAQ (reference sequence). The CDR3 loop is CASSPRDRGYEAFF. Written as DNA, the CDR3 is TGTGCCAGCAGCCCCCGGGACAGGGGGTATGAAGCTTTCTTT.

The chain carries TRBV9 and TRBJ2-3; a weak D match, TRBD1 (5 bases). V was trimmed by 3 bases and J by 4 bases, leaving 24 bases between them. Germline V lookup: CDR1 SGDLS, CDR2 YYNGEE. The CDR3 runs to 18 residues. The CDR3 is CASSADPVGQIGSDTQYF. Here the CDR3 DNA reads TGTGCCAGCAGCGCGGATCCCGTTGGACAAATTGGGTCAGATACGCAGTATTTT. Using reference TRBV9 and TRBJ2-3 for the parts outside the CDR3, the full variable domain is DSGVTQTPKHLITATGQRVTLRCSPRSGDLSVYWYQQSLDQGLQFLIQYYNGEERAKGNILERFSAQQFPDLHSELNLSSLELGDSALYFCASSADPVGQIGSDTQYFGPGTRLTVL.

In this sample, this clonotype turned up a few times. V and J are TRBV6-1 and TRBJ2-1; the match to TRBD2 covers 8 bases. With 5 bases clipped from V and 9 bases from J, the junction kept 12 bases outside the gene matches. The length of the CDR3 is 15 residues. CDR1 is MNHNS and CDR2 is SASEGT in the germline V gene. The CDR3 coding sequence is TGTGCCAGCAGTATGCGTAGTAGCGGGGCGCCTGAGCAGTTCTTC. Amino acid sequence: CASSMRSSGAPEQFF.

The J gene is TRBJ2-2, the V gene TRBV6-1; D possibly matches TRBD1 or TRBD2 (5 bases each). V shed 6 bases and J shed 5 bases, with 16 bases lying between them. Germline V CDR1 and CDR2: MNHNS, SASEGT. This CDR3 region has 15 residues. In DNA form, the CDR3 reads TGTGCCAGCAGAAGAAGGGGACCGGCGACCGGGGAGCTGTTTTTT. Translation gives CASRRRGPATGELFF.

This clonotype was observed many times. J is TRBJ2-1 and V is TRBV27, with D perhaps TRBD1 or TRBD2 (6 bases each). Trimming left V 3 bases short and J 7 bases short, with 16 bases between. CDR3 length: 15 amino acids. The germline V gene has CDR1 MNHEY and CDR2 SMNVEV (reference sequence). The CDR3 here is CASSLGSGAGNEQFF. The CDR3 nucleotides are TGTGCCAGCAGTTTGGGTTCAGGGGCGGGGAATGAGCAGTTCTTC.